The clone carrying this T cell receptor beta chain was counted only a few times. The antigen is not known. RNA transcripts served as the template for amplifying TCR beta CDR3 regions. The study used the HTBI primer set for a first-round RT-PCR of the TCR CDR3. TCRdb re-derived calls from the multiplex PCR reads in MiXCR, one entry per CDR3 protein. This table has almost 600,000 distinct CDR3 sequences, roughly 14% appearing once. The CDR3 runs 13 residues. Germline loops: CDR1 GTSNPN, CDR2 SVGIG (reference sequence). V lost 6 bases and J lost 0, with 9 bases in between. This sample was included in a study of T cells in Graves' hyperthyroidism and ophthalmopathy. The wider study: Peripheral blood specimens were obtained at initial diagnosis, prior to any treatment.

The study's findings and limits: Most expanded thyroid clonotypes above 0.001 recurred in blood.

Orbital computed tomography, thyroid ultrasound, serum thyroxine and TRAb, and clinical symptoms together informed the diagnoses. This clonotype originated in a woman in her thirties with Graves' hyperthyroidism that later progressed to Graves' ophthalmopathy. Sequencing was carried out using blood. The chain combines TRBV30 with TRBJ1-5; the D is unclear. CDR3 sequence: CACQDDSNQPQHF. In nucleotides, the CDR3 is TGTGCCTGCCAGGATGATAGCAATCAGCCCCAGCATTTT.